This TCR beta chain was observed in a study of identical twins. A few counts support this clonotype. As yet, its antigen is unknown. The CDR3 totals 14 residues. The germline V gene encodes CDR1 SEHNR and CDR2 FQNEAQ (reference sequence). The ends were cut back, 0 bases at V and 0 bases at J, with 5 bases in the middle. All donors were healthy, and all were Caucasian. Study-wide points: The abundant beta clonotypes from cord blood had fewer insertions, and memory repertoires had none of this.

TCRdb reanalysed the 5' RACE reads using MiXCR and keeps one entry per CDR3 protein. The table records roughly 470,000 distinct CDR3 sequences, more than 13% of them present only once. These sequences were also reported in another study, on yellow fever vaccine responses in identical twins.

The sequencing sample was made of CD4+ T cells sorted from blood. The chain recombines TRBV7-9 with TRBJ2-5; TRBD1 might be the D (5 bases). This receptor was taken from a young woman in good health. CDR3 residues: CASSLARDQETQYF. The CDR3 nucleotides read TGTGCCAGCAGCTTAGCCAGGGACCAAGAGACCCAGTACTTC.